A selection of T cell receptor beta chains follows, all from one sample in a study of breast tumors, draining lymph nodes, adjacent tissues. TCRdb passed the multiplex PCR reads through MiXCR, listing each CDR3 protein once. Found here are approximately 210,000 distinct CDR3 sequences, around 35% of them singletons; the top ten hold approximately 3.5%. The sequencing input was axillary lymph node tissue. Source of these receptors: a female donor with breast cancer. Some clones in this sample may be carry-over from other donors' samples. CDR3s include the opening cysteine and the closing phenylalanine or tryptophan. Fields, in order: V gene, D gene, J gene, clone size, CDR3 DNA, CDR3 protein. The D gene is left open where the match is weak. Clone size is given for some rows only: seen once, a few or many times, or a class if the clone is expanded.

TRBV20-1,TRBD1,TRBJ1-4,-,TGCAGTGCTAGGGACAGGGGTGAAAAACCGTTTTTT,CSARDRGEKPFF
TRBV6-5,TRBD2,TRBJ2-3,-,TGTGCCATCAGTGGGACTAGCGGGAGCAATGAGCAGTATTTT,CAISGTSGSNEQYF
TRBV5-6,TRBD2,TRBJ2-1,many,TGTGCCAGCAGCTTCCCTAGCGGGATTTATGAGCAGTTCTTC,CASSFPSGIYEQFF
TRBV4-2,TRBD2,TRBJ2-7,many,TGTGCCAGCAGCCGCGGGGGGCGGAGCGGGGGCTCCTACGAGCAGTACTTC,CASSRGGRSGGSYEQYF
TRBV20-1,-,TRBJ2-7,many,TGCAGTGCTAGAGGGCGGGAAGTGGGGAGTGGCGAGCAGTACTTC,CSARGREVGSGEQYF
TRBV28,TRBD2,TRBJ2-7,few,TGTGCCAGCAGCCGCGGACTAGCGGGGGGGCAGAACGAGCAGTACTTC,CASSRGLAGGQNEQYF
TRBV7-9,-,TRBJ1-2,many,TGTGCCAGCAGCTTAGGCAGGGGAGGCTATGGCTACACCTTC,CASSLGRGGYGYTF
TRBV29-1,TRBD2,TRBJ2-1,few,TGCAGCGTTGAAGGGTTAGCGGGAGTCGGAGATGAGCAGTTCTTC,CSVEGLAGVGDEQFF
TRBV7-8,-,TRBJ1-4,medium-sized,TGTGCCAGCAGGTTGGGGGCGAATGAAAAACTGTTTTTT,CASRLGANEKLFF
TRBV15,TRBD2,TRBJ2-1,-,TGTGCCACCAGCAGTGCTAGCGATACTAGCGGGAGGCGGAATGAGCAGTTCTTC,CATSSASDTSGRRNEQFF
TRBV5-8,TRBD2,TRBJ2-2,few,TGTGCCAGCAGCTTGGGTCGGGGGGAAACCGGGGAGCTGTTTTTT,CASSLGRGETGELFF
TRBV20-1,-,TRBJ2-5,-,TGCAGTGCTAGGCAGGGGGGGGTCGAGACCCAGTACTTC,CSARQGGVETQYF
TRBV27,-,TRBJ2-5,many,TGTGCCAGCAACCCGACAGGTCTGGTCCAAGAGACCCAGTACTTC,CASNPTGLVQETQYF
TRBV6-5,-,TRBJ1-2,many,TGTGCCAGCAGTTACGGGTTAGGGAACTATGGCTACACCTTC,CASSYGLGNYGYTF
TRBV14,-,TRBJ1-2,many,TGTGCCAGCAGCCAAGGGAGAAGGGGGGCGGAAGGCTACACCTTC,CASSQGRRGAEGYTF
TRBV12-3/TRBV12-4,-,TRBJ2-2,many,TGTGCCAGCAGTTTAAGGCCGCCTCCGGACACCGGGGAGCTGTTTTTT,CASSLRPPPDTGELFF
TRBV7-9,-,TRBJ1-5,-,TGTGCCAGCAGCTTATCGGAGGGGGGCGTGGGCAATGGCAATCAGCCCCAGCATTTT,CASSLSEGGVGNGNQPQHF
TRBV3-1,-,TRBJ2-5,many,TGTGCCAGCAGCCAAAGGGGAAACTTTGAGACCCAGTACTTC,CASSQRGNFETQYF